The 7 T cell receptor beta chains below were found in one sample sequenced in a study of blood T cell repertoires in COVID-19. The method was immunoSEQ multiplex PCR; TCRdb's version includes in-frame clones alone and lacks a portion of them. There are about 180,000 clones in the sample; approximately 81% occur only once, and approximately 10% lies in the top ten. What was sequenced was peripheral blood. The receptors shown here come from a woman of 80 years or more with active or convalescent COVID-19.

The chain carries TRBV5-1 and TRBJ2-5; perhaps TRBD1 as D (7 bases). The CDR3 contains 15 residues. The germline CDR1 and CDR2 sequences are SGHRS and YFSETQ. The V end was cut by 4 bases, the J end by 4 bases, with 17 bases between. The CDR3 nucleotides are TGCGCCAGCAGCCCCCAGGGGGGTATTTCAGAGACCCAGTACTTC. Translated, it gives CASSPQGGISETQYF.

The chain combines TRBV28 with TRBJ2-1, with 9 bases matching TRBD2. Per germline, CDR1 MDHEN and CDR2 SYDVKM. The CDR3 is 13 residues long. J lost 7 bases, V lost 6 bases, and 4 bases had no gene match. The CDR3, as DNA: TGTGCCAGCAGCTCCCTAGCGGGGAATGAGCAGTTCTTC. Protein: CASSSLAGNEQFF.

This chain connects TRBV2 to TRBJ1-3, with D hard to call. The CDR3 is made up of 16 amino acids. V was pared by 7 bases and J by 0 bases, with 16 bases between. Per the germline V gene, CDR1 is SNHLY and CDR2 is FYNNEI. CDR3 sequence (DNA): TGTGCCAGCAACCAGGACGGCGGGAGCTCTGGAAACACCATATATTTT. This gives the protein CASNQDGGSSGNTIYF.

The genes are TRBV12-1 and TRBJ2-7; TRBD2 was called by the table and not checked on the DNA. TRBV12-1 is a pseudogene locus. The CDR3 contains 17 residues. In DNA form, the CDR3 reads TGTGCCACTGCCCCGGCTAGCGGGAGGCCACGTGTCTACGAGCAGTACTTC. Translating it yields CATAPASGRPRVYEQYF.

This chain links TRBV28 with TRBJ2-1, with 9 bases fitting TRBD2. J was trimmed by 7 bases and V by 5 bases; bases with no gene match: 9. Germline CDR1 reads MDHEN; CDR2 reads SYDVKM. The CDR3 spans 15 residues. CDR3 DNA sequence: TGTGCCAGCAGTACCCCGAGCGGGAGGTTAAATGAGCAGTTCTTC. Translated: CASSTPSGRLNEQFF.

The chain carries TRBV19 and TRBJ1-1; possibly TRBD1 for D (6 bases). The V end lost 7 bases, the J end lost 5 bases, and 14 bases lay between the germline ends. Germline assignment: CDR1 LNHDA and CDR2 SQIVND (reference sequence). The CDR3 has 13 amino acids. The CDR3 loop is CASTRGSGTEAFF. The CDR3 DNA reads TGTGCCAGTACCAGGGGAAGTGGGACTGAAGCTTTCTTT.

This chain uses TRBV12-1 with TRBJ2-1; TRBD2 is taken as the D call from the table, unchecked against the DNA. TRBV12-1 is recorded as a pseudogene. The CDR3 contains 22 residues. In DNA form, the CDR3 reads TGTGCCAGCAGCTTTGTAGACAGGTTGACTAGCGGGGCAAGGAGCTCCTACAATGAGCAGTTCTTC. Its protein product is CASSFVDRLTSGARSSYNEQFF.